This paragraph reports one T cell receptor (beta chain). Its antigen remains unknown. These data originate in a study of response to subunit inactivated influenza vaccine. Whole-study results and caveats: Authors suggested seasonal influenza vaccinations each recruit few new T cells.

This CDR3 comprises 13 residues. V dropped 3 bases and J dropped 4 bases, with 8 bases sitting between them. TCRdb reprocessed the RT-PCR reads with MiXCR, giving one entry per CDR3 protein. The sample has about 650,000 distinct CDR3 sequences; 15% to 18% are singletons. This receptor was taken from a man in his fifties or sixties who received an inactivated influenza vaccine. Sequencing was performed on PBMCs from blood, taken approximately 13 days after vaccination. V gene TRBV12-3 or TRBV12-4 combines with J gene TRBJ2-3; D is unclear. The CDR3 protein is CASSFFGADTQYF. CDR3 in DNA: TGTGCCAGCAGTTTTTTTGGAGCAGATACGCAGTATTTT.